The rows below give T cell receptor beta chains drawn from one sample of a study of immune heterogeneity within non-small cell lung tumors. Via MiXCR, TCRdb re-called the multiplex PCR reads, giving one row per CDR3 protein. Of 2,500 to 3,000 distinct CDR3 sequences listed, more than 15% are singletons. Sample: lung tumor tissue. These receptors were collected from a woman aged 45-65 years with non-small cell lung cancer. Each CDR3 is given with its conserved first and last residue. D genes are given only for firm matches. Size is omitted from some rows. Given values are once, few, many or a class for expanded clones.

D gene | clone size | J gene | V gene | CDR3 length | CDR3 protein | CDR3 DNA
NA | medium-sized | TRBJ2-2 | TRBV6-1 | 16 | CASSLWGTLNTGELFF | TGTGCCAGCAGCCTGTGGGGGACCTTGAACACCGGGGAGCTGTTTTTT
NA | NA | TRBJ2-1 | TRBV12-3/TRBV12-4 | 12 | CASSLLYNEQFF | TGTGCCAGCAGTTTACTCTACAATGAGCAGTTCTTC
TRBD2 | few | TRBJ2-1 | TRBV7-9 | 15 | CASIEGLDSYNEQFF | TGTGCCAGCATCGAAGGACTAGACAGCTACAATGAGCAGTTCTTC
NA | medium-sized | TRBJ2-3 | TRBV20-1 | 15 | CSARRNSRGSDTQYF | TGCAGTGCTAGACGAAACTCCCGGGGGTCAGATACGCAGTATTTT
TRBD1 | medium-sized | TRBJ1-6 | TRBV20-1 | 13 | CSASDRGDSPLHF | TGCAGTGCTAGTGACAGGGGGGATTCACCCCTCCACTTT
NA | medium-sized | TRBJ1-2 | TRBV4-1 | 15 | CASSQELVGSDGYTF | TGCGCCAGCAGCCAAGAATTAGTAGGGAGCGATGGCTACACCTTC
NA | medium-sized | TRBJ2-2 | TRBV28 | 13 | CASRTGNTGELFF | TGTGCCAGTCGGACGGGGAACACCGGGGAGCTGTTTTTT
NA | large | TRBJ2-7 | TRBV27 | 15 | CASSLFGGQGSEQYF | TGTGCCAGCAGTTTATTCGGGGGACAAGGGAGCGAGCAGTACTTC
TRBD1 | medium-sized | TRBJ2-7 | TRBV6-4 | 15 | CASSGFEGQSYEQYF | TGTGCCAGCAGTGGGTTCGAGGGACAGAGCTACGAGCAGTACTTC
NA | few | TRBJ2-1 | TRBV4-1 | 15 | CASSQGRSSYKEQFF | TGCGCCAGCAGCCAAGGCAGGAGCTCCTACAAGGAGCAGTTCTTC
NA | NA | TRBJ2-1 | TRBV7-3 | 15 | CAISHSLALYNEQFF | TGTGCCATCTCCCACTCCCTAGCCCTATACAATGAGCAGTTCTTC
NA | NA | TRBJ2-5 | TRBV7-2 | 11 | CASSPFQTQYF | TGTGCCAGCAGCCCCTTCCAGACCCAGTACTTC
NA | few | TRBJ2-3 | TRBV5-4 | 14 | CASSLSGSTDTQYF | TGTGCCAGCAGCTTGTCGGGGAGCACAGATACGCAGTATTTT
NA | medium-sized | TRBJ1-5 | TRBV19 | 13 | CASNPDPNQPQHF | TGTGCCAGTAACCCCGATCCCAATCAGCCCCAGCATTTT
NA | medium-sized | TRBJ1-3 | TRBV6-2/TRBV6-3 | 12 | CASTETGNTIYF | TGTGCCAGCACCGAAACTGGAAACACCATATATTTT
TRBD2 | medium-sized | TRBJ2-4 | TRBV27 | 15 | CASSLFPSGQDIQYF | TGTGCCAGCAGTTTATTCCCTAGCGGTCAGGACATTCAGTACTTC
NA | NA | TRBJ2-1 | TRBV29-1 | 12 | CSTRSGGNEQFF | TGCAGCACTCGATCTGGGGGGAATGAGCAGTTCTTC
TRBD1 | medium-sized | TRBJ2-7 | TRBV4-1 | 16 | CASSQQPGTGFYEQYF | TGCGCCAGCAGCCAACAGCCCGGGACAGGCTTCTACGAGCAGTACTTC
TRBD1 | large | TRBJ1-2 | TRBV27 | 19 | CASTLFSPGTGGELNGYTF | TGTGCCAGCACCCTATTTTCACCCGGGACAGGGGGCGAATTGAATGGCTACACCTTC
NA | large | TRBJ2-1 | TRBV6-1 | 16 | CASSPWPTWHHNEQFF | TGTGCCAGCAGCCCTTGGCCCACTTGGCATCACAATGAGCAGTTCTTC
TRBD2 | medium-sized | TRBJ2-7 | TRBV4-1 | 16 | CASSQGAGPPSYEQYF | TGCGCCAGCAGCCAAGGAGCGGGACCCCCGTCCTACGAGCAGTACTTC
TRBD1 | few | TRBJ2-1 | TRBV18 | 16 | CASSPKGQGAESEQFF | TGTGCCAGCTCACCAAAAGGACAGGGGGCTGAGAGTGAGCAGTTCTTC
TRBD1 | medium-sized | TRBJ1-1 | TRBV4-3 | 16 | CASSQAWGTGGLEAFF | TGCGCCAGCAGCCAAGCCTGGGGAACAGGGGGACTCGAAGCTTTCTTT
TRBD2 | medium-sized | TRBJ2-2 | TRBV7-9 | 13 | CASSLDRSGGRFF | TGTGCCAGCAGCTTAGATAGGAGCGGGGGCCGGTTTTTT
NA | medium-sized | TRBJ2-6 | TRBV6-2/TRBV6-3 | 20 | CASSYSEARIVPLEANVLTF | TGTGCCAGCAGTTACTCGGAGGCAAGAATAGTCCCCCTCGAGGCCAACGTCCTGACTTTC
NA | medium-sized | TRBJ1-2 | TRBV7-8 | 15 | CASSLDGGPNYGYTF | TGTGCCAGCAGCTTAGACGGGGGGCCGAACTATGGCTACACCTTC
NA | medium-sized | TRBJ1-6 | TRBV6-1 | 17 | CASSPTRSSSYNSPLHF | TGTGCCAGCAGTCCCACCAGGTCGAGCTCCTATAATTCACCCCTCCACTTT
NA | medium-sized | TRBJ1-1 | TRBV4-1 | 17 | CASSQDHPLGVDTEAFF | TGCGCCAGCAGCCAAGATCATCCCCTCGGGGTGGACACTGAAGCTTTCTTT
TRBD1 | medium-sized | TRBJ2-6 | TRBV20-1 | 16 | CSAPDRGNSGANVLTF | TGCAGTGCCCCTGACAGGGGGAATTCTGGGGCCAACGTCCTGACTTTC
NA | medium-sized | TRBJ1-5 | TRBV27 | 13 | CASSLFTNQPQHF | TGTGCCAGCAGTTTATTTACCAATCAGCCCCAGCATTTT
NA | medium-sized | TRBJ1-2 | TRBV28 | 15 | CASSPPGRLGYGYTF | TGTGCCAGCAGTCCACCAGGGCGCCTGGGGTATGGCTACACCTTC
NA | medium-sized | TRBJ1-5 | TRBV6-2/TRBV6-3 | 15 | CASSLSQGGYQPQHF | TGTGCCAGCAGCCTTAGCCAGGGAGGATATCAGCCCCAGCATTTT
TRBD1 | medium-sized | TRBJ1-2 | TRBV28 | 14 | CASRIRGRRYGYTF | TGTGCCAGCAGAATCAGGGGGCGCCGGTATGGCTACACCTTC
NA | medium-sized | TRBJ2-4 | TRBV20-1 | 15 | CSARDYTEVKNIQYF | TGCAGTGCTAGAGATTATACGGAGGTCAAAAACATTCAGTACTTC
TRBD1 | medium-sized | TRBJ2-5 | TRBV15 | 14 | CATSAGGAQETQYF | TGTGCCACTTCAGCAGGGGGCGCTCAAGAGACCCAGTACTTC
NA | NA | TRBJ2-2 | TRBV3-1 | 13 | CASSQGLRGELFF | TGTGCCAGCAGCCAAGGGTTGCGCGGGGAGCTGTTTTTT
TRBD2 | few | TRBJ2-2 | TRBV5-4 | 14 | CASRSGSAPGELFF | TGTGCCAGCAGAAGCGGGAGTGCTCCCGGGGAGCTGTTTTTT
TRBD2 | medium-sized | TRBJ2-1 | TRBV7-2 | 14 | CASSLQAGANEQFF | TGTGCCAGCAGCCTGCAAGCGGGGGCCAATGAGCAGTTCTTC
TRBD1 | medium-sized | TRBJ1-4 | TRBV10-3 | 15 | CAISEGRGTNEKLFF | TGTGCCATCAGTGAGGGCAGGGGGACTAATGAAAAACTGTTTTTT
TRBD1 | medium-sized | TRBJ2-7 | TRBV10-3 | 13 | CAIRQGASYEQYF | TGTGCCATCCGACAGGGGGCCTCCTACGAGCAGTACTTC
NA | medium-sized | TRBJ2-1 | TRBV5-6 | 15 | CASSFEEDYNDEQFF | TGTGCCAGCAGCTTTGAGGAGGACTATAACGATGAGCAGTTCTTC
NA | medium-sized | TRBJ2-7 | TRBV12-3/TRBV12-4 | 16 | CASSLFIGGGNHEQYF | TGTGCCAGCAGCCTGTTTATAGGGGGGGGCAACCACGAGCAGTACTTC
NA | medium-sized | TRBJ1-2 | TRBV24-1 | 12 | CATSDLLYGYTF | TGTGCCACCAGTGACCTTCTTTATGGCTACACCTTC